This T cell receptor beta chain was profiled in a study of blood T cell repertoires in COVID-19. For the study at large: From the United States, Italy and Spain came samples of acute and convalescent COVID-19. Sample material is recorded as cDNA or gDNA derived from T cells, B-cell-depleted T cells, or PBMCs.

Original data processing: Reference gene primer amplification in the assay estimated nucleated cell counts. The protocol was immunoSEQ multiplex PCR, while the TCRdb copy is restricted to in-frame clones and leaves out a portion. The V and J calls and the clone size are those of that table, but D and trimming were determined from the DNA. The data contain about 440,000 clones, 80% to 95% of them singletons. V shed 11 bases, J shed 9 bases, and the junction held 7 bases outside the gene matches. The germline V gene has CDR1 MNHEY and CDR2 SVGAGI. The CDR3 runs 11 residues. The chain employs TRBV6-5 and TRBJ2-1; 7 bases align to TRBD1. Sample: PBMCs or T cells enriched from blood (not recorded which). The source of this sequence is a man younger than 30 who had recovered from COVID-19. The CDR3 DNA follows: TGTGCCCTAACCAGGGGGATTGAGCAGTTCTTC. Residues: CALTRGIEQFF.